Below are 17 T cell receptor beta chains sequenced from a single sample in a study of T cell responses to AZD1222 COVID-19 vaccine. The repertoire was sequenced with immunoSEQ multiplex PCR; TCRdb's copy has only in-frame clones and lacks some. The sample shows more than 70,000 clones, around 90% of them seen only once. The sample in question was peripheral blood, obtained 28 days after the second AZD1222 dose. The receptors shown here come from an adult who received the AZD1222 COVID-19 vaccine.

This chain connects TRBV6-5 to TRBJ1-6; maybe TRBD1 (5 bases). V was clipped by 10 bases and J by 7 bases, with 14 bases between them. The germline V gene encodes CDR1 MNHEY and CDR2 SVGAGI. The CDR3 covers 13 residues. The CDR3 here is CATSRDGNSPLHF. In DNA, the CDR3 is TGTGCCACATCCAGGGACGGCAATTCACCCCTCCACTTT.

This chain links TRBV2 with TRBJ2-5; 11 nucleotides agree with TRBD2. Germline-derived CDR1 and CDR2 are SNHLY and FYNNEI. The CDR3 covers 14 residues. Trimming took 9 bases from V and 5 from J; bases not matched to a gene: 8. The CDR3 protein is CASALTSGGETQYF. CDR3 nucleotides: TGTGCCAGTGCCTTAACTAGCGGGGGTGAGACCCAGTACTTC.

The chain joins TRBV3-1 (or the pseudogene TRBV3-2) to TRBJ2-3; TRBD2 agrees at 10 bases. Per the germline V gene, CDR1 is LGHDT and CDR2 is YNNKEL (reference sequence). The CDR3 is made up of 15 amino acids. The ends lost 4 bases at V and 3 bases at J; junction bases unmatched: 4. The CDR3 sequence: CASSRDSGGTDTQYF. CDR3 coding DNA: TGTGCCAGCAGCCGAGATAGCGGGGGGACAGATACGCAGTATTTT.

In the case of this clone: Other DNA sequences in the sample encode the same CDR3. V is TRBV12-3 or TRBV12-4 and J is TRBJ1-6; D uncertain. The CDR3 consists of 12 residues. V lost 2 bases, J lost 5 bases, and 1 base lay in between. For the CDR3, the DNA is TGTGCCAGCAGTTTAAATAATTCACCCCTCCACTTT. Amino acid sequence: CASSLNNSPLHF.

V and J are TRBV10-2 and TRBJ1-2; a possible D gene is TRBD1 (5 bases). CDR3 length: 15 residues. V lost 6 bases to trimming and J lost 0 bases, with 14 bases between them. From germline, CDR1 is WSHSY and CDR2 SAAADI. Here the CDR3 reads CASSLQGAANYGYTF. In DNA, the CDR3 is TGCGCCAGCAGCCTTCAGGGAGCCGCTAACTATGGCTACACCTTC.

The rearrangement joins TRBV7-9 to TRBJ2-1, with 12 bases fitting TRBD2. CDR1 SEHNR and CDR2 FQNEAQ come from the germline V gene (reference sequence). The CDR3 is 15 residues long. The V segment lost 5 bases and the J segment 4 bases; nucleotides outside the gene matches: 3. This CDR3 is CASSIGLAGYNEQFF. The DNA of the CDR3 is TGTGCCAGCAGCATCGGACTAGCGGGGTACAATGAGCAGTTCTTC.

The rearrangement joins TRBV19 to TRBJ1-4; tentatively, D is TRBD1 (6 bases). Germline CDR1 reads LNHDA; CDR2 reads SQIVND (reference sequence). The CDR3 contains 14 residues. Trimming shortened V by 2 bases and J by 7 bases, and 11 bases separated the two germline ends. The CDR3 DNA is TGTGCCAGTAGTATAAGTGGGGGCCGTGAAAAACTGTTTTTT. Encoded protein: CASSISGGREKLFF. Full variable domain (outside the CDR3, taken from reference TRBV19 and TRBJ1-4): DGGITQSPKYLFRKEGQNVTLSCEQNLNHDAMYWYRQDPGQGLRLIYYSQIVNDFQKGDIAEGYSVSREKKESFPLTVTSAQKNPTAFYLCASSISGGREKLFFGSGTQLSVL.

The chain employs TRBV9 and TRBJ2-2; 8 bases map to TRBD1. Trimming at V came to 2 bases and at J to 2 bases, leaving 8 bases not matched to a gene. The germline CDR1 and CDR2 sequences are SGDLS and YYNGEE. This CDR3 is 17 amino acids long. CDR3 coding DNA: TGTGCCAGCAGCGTCCCCTCGACAGGGGTCAACACCGGGGAGCTGTTTTTT. This gives the protein CASSVPSTGVNTGELFF.

V usage is TRBV27 and J usage is TRBJ1-2; D is unclear. In germline, CDR1 is MNHEY, CDR2 SMNVEV (reference sequence). Between the trimmed V and J ends, which lost 5 bases and 4 bases, there was a span of 17 bases. The CDR3 length is 15 residues. In DNA form, the CDR3 reads TGTGCCAGCAGTGGTCGGACCCGCCCCGGCTATGGCTACACCTTC. Protein: CASSGRTRPGYGYTF.

The chain links TRBV7-6 to TRBJ1-1, with 8 bases aligning to TRBD1. The CDR3 has 15 amino acids. V was clipped by 5 bases and J by 1 base; unmatched bases: 6. Germline values: CDR1 SGHVS, CDR2 FNYEAQ. CDR3 protein: CASSPRQGRNTEAFF. CDR3 DNA: TGTGCCAGCAGCCCCAGACAGGGGAGGAACACTGAAGCTTTCTTT.

The chain couples TRBV2 to TRBJ1-5; D is ambiguous. The CDR3 consists of 16 residues. Trimming left V 4 bases short and J 6 bases short, with 19 bases between. CDR1 SNHLY and CDR2 FYNNEI come from the germline V gene. The CDR3 coding sequence is TGTGCCAGCAGTGTTTCCCTCGGACTTACGGGTCAGCCCCAGCATTTT. Its translation: CASSVSLGLTGQPQHF.

The genes are TRBV7-6 and TRBJ2-6, with D perhaps matching TRBD1 (6 bases). Deletions cut 4 bases from V and 0 bases from J, with 10 bases between. Germline loops: CDR1 SGHVS, CDR2 FNYEAQ. The CDR3 length is 16 residues. The CDR3 coding sequence is TGTGCCAGCAGCTCTGTAGGGGGCTCTGGGGCCAACGTCCTGACTTTC. Its translation is CASSSVGGSGANVLTF.

J is TRBJ1-5 and V is TRBV18; no firm D call. Germline V gene data show CDR1 as KGHSH and CDR2 as LQKENI. The CDR3 consists of 15 residues. The ends were cut back, 2 bases at V and 1 base at J, with 9 bases in the middle. In DNA form, the CDR3 reads TGTGCCAGCTCACCAGGCACTCTGAGCAATCAGCCCCAGCATTTT. As protein: CASSPGTLSNQPQHF.

The chain carries TRBV4-1 and TRBJ1-2; no reliable D call. V shed 0 bases and J shed 0 bases, with 11 bases lying between them. This CDR3 has 16 amino acids. Germline-derived CDR1 and CDR2 are MGHRA and YSYEKL. CDR3 region: CASSQEENRSNYGYTF. The CDR3 region has the DNA TGCGCCAGCAGCCAAGAGGAGAACCGATCTAACTATGGCTACACCTTC.

This clone was counted a single time. The rearrangement links TRBV29-1 to TRBJ2-3, with 11 bases matching TRBD2. Per germline, CDR1 SQVTM and CDR2 ANQGSEA. Losses at the gene ends were 0 bases for V and 4 bases for J; bases not matched to a gene: 3. The CDR3 runs to 15 residues. Here the CDR3 reads CSVEDLAGGADTQYF. The CDR3 DNA is TGCAGCGTTGAAGACCTAGCGGGGGGCGCAGATACGCAGTATTTT.

The genes are TRBV7-3 and TRBJ2-7; no definite D call. Between the trimmed V and J ends, which lost 1 base and 6 bases, there was a span of 13 bases. This CDR3 has 14 residues. CDR1 SGHTA and CDR2 FQGTGA come from the germline V gene. The CDR3 DNA is TGTGCCAGCAGCTTAATCGCTGGTCTCAGCGAGCAGTACTTC. Amino acid sequence: CASSLIAGLSEQYF.

The chain recombines TRBV7-9 with TRBJ1-5, with 10 bases aligning to TRBD1. Germline V lookup: CDR1 SEHNR, CDR2 FQNEAQ (reference sequence). There are 15 residues in the CDR3. Unmatched junction bases numbered 4, after V lost 3 bases and J lost 5 bases. CDR3 DNA sequence: TGTGCCAGCAGCTTGGGACAGGGGATGGATCAGCCCCAGCATTTT. Translation gives CASSLGQGMDQPQHF.